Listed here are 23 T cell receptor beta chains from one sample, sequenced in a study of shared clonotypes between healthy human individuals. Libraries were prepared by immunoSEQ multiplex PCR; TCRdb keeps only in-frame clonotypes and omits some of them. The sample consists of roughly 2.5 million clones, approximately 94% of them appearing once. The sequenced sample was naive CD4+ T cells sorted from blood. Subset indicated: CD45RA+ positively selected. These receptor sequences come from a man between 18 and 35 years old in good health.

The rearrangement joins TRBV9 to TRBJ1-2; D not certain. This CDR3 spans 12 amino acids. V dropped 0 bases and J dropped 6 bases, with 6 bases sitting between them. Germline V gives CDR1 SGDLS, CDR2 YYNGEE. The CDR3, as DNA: TGTGCCAGCAGCGTAGACGGGAATGGCTACACCTTC. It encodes CASSVDGNGYTF.

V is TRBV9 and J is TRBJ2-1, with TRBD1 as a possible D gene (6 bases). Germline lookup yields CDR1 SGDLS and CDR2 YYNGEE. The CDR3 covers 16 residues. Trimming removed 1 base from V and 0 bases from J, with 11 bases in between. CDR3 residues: CASSVTGWSSYNEQFF. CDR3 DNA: TGTGCCAGCAGCGTAACAGGGTGGAGCTCCTACAATGAGCAGTTCTTC.

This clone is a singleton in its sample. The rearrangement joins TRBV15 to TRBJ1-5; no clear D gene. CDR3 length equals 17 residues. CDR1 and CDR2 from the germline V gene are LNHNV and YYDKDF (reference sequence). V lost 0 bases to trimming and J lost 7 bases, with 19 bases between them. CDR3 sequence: CATSRDFNTADHQPQHF. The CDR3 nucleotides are TGTGCCACCAGCAGAGATTTTAACACGGCAGATCACCAGCCCCAGCATTTT.

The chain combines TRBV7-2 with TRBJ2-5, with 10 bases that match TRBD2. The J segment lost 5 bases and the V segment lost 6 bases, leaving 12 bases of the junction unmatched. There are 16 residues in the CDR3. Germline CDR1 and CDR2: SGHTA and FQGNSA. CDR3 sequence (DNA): TGTGCCAGCAGGGACGGAGGGAGCGGGAGGGCGGAGACCCAGTACTTC. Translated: CASRDGGSGRAETQYF.

The CDR3 region has the DNA TGTGCCAGCAGTTCGCATGTGAATGAGCAGTTCTTC. Amino acid sequence: CASSSHVNEQFF. V and J are TRBV7-2 and TRBJ2-1, with unresolved D. Germline lookup yields CDR1 SGHTA and CDR2 FQGNSA. The CDR3 consists of 12 residues. V shed 6 bases and J shed 7 bases, with 10 bases lying between them.

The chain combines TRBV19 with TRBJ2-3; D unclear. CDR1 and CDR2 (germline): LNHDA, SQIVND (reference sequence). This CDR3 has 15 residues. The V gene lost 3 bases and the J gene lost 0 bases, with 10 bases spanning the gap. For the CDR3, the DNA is TGTGCCAGTAGTATTCAGGCCAGAAGCACAGATACGCAGTATTTT. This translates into CASSIQARSTDTQYF.

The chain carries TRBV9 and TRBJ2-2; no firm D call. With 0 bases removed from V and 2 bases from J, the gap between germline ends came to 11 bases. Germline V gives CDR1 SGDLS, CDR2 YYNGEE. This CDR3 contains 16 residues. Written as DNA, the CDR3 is TGTGCCAGCAGCGTAGGTCTTACAGCTAACACCGGGGAGCTGTTTTTT. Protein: CASSVGLTANTGELFF. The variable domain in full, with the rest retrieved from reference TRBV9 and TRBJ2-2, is DSGVTQTPKHLITATGQRVTLRCSPRSGDLSVYWYQQSLDQGLQFLIQYYNGEERAKGNILERFSAQQFPDLHSELNLSSLELGDSALYFCASSVGLTANTGELFFGEGSRLTVL.

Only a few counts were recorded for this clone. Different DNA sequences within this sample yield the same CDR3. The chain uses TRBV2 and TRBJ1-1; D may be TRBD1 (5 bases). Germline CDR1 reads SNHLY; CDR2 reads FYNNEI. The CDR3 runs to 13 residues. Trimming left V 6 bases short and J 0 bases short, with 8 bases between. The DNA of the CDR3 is TGTGCCAGCAGGGGGACGGTGAACACTGAAGCTTTCTTT. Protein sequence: CASRGTVNTEAFF.

CDR3 nucleotides: TGCAGCCCAGAGAATTCACCCCTCCACTTT. It is translated as CSPENSPLHF. The chain uses TRBV20-1 and TRBJ1-6; D gene unclear. This CDR3 region has 10 residues. Germline CDR1 is DFQATT and CDR2 is SNEGSKA (reference sequence).

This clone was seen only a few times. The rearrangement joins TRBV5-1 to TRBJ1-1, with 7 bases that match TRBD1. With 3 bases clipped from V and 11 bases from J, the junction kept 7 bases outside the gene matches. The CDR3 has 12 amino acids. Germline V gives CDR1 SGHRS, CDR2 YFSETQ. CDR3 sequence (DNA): TGCGCCAGCAGCTCGCTTGGACAGGAGGCTTTCTTT. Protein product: CASSSLGQEAFF.

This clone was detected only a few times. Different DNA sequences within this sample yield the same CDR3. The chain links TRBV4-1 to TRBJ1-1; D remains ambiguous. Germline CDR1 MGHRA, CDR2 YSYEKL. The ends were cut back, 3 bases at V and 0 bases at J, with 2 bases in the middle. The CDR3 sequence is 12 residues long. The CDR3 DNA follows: TGCGCCAGCAGCCAGGTGAACACTGAAGCTTTCTTT. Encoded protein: CASSQVNTEAFF.

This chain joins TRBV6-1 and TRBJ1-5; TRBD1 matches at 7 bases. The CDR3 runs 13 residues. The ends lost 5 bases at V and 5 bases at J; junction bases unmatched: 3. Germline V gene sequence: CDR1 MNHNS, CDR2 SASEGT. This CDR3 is CASSSGGDQPQHF. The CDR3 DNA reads TGTGCCAGCAGTTCAGGGGGAGATCAGCCCCAGCATTTT.

Written as DNA, the CDR3 is TGTGCCATCAACCCGGGGGGACCACTGAACACTGAAGCTTTCTTT. This codes for CAINPGGPLNTEAFF. The chain is built from TRBV5-4 and TRBJ1-1, with D possibly TRBD1 on 5 matching bases. V was shortened by 9 bases and J by 0 bases, with 18 bases between the two germline ends. The germline V gene has CDR1 SGHNT and CDR2 YYREEE (reference sequence). The CDR3 has 15 residues.

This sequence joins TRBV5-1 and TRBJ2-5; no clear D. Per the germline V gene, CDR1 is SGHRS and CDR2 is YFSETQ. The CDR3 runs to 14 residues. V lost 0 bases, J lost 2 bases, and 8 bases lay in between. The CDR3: CASSLGGDQETQYF. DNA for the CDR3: TGCGCCAGCAGCTTGGGCGGAGATCAAGAGACCCAGTACTTC.

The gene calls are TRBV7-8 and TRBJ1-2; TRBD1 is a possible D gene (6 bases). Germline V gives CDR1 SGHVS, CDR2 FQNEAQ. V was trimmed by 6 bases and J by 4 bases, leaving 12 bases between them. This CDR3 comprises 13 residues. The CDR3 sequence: CASSSGQLYGYTF. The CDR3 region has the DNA TGTGCCAGCAGTTCCGGACAGCTCTATGGCTACACCTTC.

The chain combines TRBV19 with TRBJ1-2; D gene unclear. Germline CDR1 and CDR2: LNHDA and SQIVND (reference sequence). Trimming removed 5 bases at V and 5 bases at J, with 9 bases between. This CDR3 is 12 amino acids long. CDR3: CASSFTRYGYTF. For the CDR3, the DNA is TGTGCCAGTAGTTTCACTCGGTATGGCTACACCTTC. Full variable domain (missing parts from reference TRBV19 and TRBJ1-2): DGGITQSPKYLFRKEGQNVTLSCEQNLNHDAMYWYRQDPGQGLRLIYYSQIVNDFQKGDIAEGYSVSREKKESFPLTVTSAQKNPTAFYLCASSFTRYGYTFGSGTRLTVV.

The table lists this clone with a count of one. The DNA for the CDR3 is TGTGCCAGCAGCTACCCAACTAGCGGGACCTACAATGAGCAGTTCTTC. It encodes CASSYPTSGTYNEQFF. This chain uses TRBV11-3 with TRBJ2-1; 10 positions agree with TRBD2. The CDR3 is made up of 16 amino acids. The germline CDR1 and CDR2 sequences are SGHNT and YENEEA. V shed 4 bases, J shed 2 bases, and the junction held 5 bases outside the gene matches.

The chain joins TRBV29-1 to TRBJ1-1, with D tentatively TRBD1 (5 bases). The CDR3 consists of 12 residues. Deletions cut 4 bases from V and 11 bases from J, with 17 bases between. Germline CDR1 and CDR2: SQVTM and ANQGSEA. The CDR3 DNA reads TGCAGCGTTGCCCCAGGGAACTCGGGCGCTTTCTTT. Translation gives CSVAPGNSGAFF.

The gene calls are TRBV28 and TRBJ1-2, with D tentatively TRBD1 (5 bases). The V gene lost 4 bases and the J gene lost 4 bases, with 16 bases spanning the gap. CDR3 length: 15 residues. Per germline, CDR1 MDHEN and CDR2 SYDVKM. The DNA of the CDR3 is TGTGCCAGCAGTTCCGGGACGGGACTTCTCTATGGCTACACCTTC. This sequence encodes CASSSGTGLLYGYTF.

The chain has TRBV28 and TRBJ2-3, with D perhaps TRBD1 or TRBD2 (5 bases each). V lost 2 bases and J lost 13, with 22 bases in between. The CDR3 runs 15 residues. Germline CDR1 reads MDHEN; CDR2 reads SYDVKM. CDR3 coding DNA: TGTGCCAGCAGTTTAGGGGCGGGTTTATCTGGGGATGAGTATTTT. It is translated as CASSLGAGLSGDEYF.

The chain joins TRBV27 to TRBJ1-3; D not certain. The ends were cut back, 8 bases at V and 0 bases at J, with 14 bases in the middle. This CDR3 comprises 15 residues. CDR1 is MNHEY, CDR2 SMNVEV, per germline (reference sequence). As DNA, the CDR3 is TGTGCCAGCGCAGTTACTTGGAACTCTGGAAACACCATATATTTT. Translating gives CASAVTWNSGNTIYF.

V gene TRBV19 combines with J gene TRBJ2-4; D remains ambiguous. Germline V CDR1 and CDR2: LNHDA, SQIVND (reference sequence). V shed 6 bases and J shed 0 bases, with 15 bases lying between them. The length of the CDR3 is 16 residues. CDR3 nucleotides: TGTGCCAGTAGCAATCTAGACGGCTTAGCCAAAAACATTCAGTACTTC. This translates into CASSNLDGLAKNIQYF.

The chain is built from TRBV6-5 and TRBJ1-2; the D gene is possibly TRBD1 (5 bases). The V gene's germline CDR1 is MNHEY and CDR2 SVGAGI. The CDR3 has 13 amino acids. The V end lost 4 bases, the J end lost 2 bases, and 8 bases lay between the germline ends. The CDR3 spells CASSLAGNYGYTF. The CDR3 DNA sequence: TGTGCCAGCAGTTTGGCAGGGAACTATGGCTACACCTTC.